This entry lists 4 T cell receptor beta chains sequenced from one sample in a study of regulatory T cells in long-lasting Graves disease (dated by TCRdb to the early 2020s). The sample's time point label, in plain terms: newly diagnosed GD, antithyroid drugs for less than 3 months. For both TCR sequencing and RNA sequencing, RNA was extracted from PBMCs in TRIzol. Library construction relied on multiplex PCR. TCRdb shows the sequencer as Illumina HiSeq 4000. CDR3 regions were amplified by Arm-PCR with iRepertoire HTBI primers to construct TCR beta libraries. TCRdb's own reprocessing of the public reads used fastp at Q25 and MiXCR and kept productive beta chains. Merged by CDR3 protein, the rows form single entries marked with the most common genes and DNA. The sample profile shows 440,000 or so distinct CDR3 sequences; about 15% of them were found once. In total, the top ten clones hold approximately 12% of the sample.

Another study also made use of these data, one on T cells in Graves' hyperthyroidism and ophthalmopathy.

The starting material was peripheral blood mononuclear cells (PBMCs), obtained at new diagnosis, from a patient treated with antithyroid drugs. These receptors came from a woman aged 25-40 years with Graves disease. Donor details come from another sample of the same person, matched by shared clones.

This clonotype was found many times. CDR3 nucleotides: TGTGCCAGCAGTTCTCTAGTTCAGACAGATACGCAGTATTTT. This sequence encodes CASSSLVQTDTQYF. This chain uses TRBV27 with TRBJ2-3, with no clear D. The V and J ends lost 4 bases and 3 bases respectively, with 11 bases between them. The CDR3 length is 14 residues. CDR1 and CDR2 (germline): MNHEY, SMNVEV (reference sequence).

This sequence joins TRBV3-1 and TRBJ2-4, with 7 bases lining up with TRBD1. The CDR3 has 20 amino acids. Germline V gene data show CDR1 as LGHDT and CDR2 as YNNKEL (reference sequence). V dropped 7 bases and J dropped 0; count of bases not matched to a gene: 21. This CDR3 is CASTKGPGTEMVLAKNIQYF. In DNA form, the CDR3 reads TGTGCCAGCACCAAGGGGCCCGGGACAGAGATGGTACTAGCCAAAAACATTCAGTACTTC.

On this clonotype: The final CDR3 position lacks the conserved phenylalanine or tryptophan, pointing to a likely read error. V is TRBV5-1 and J is TRBJ1-2; tentatively, D is TRBD1 (5 bases). Trimming took 5 bases from V and 0 from J, leaving 8 bases between them. The length of the CDR3 is 13 residues. Germline CDR1 reads SGHRS; CDR2 reads YFSETQ. For the CDR3, the DNA is TGCGCCAGCAGAGACAGCACTAACTATGGCTACACCCTC. Encoded protein: CASRDSTNYGYTL.

The V call is TRBV4-1, the J call TRBJ2-3; 8 positions agree with TRBD2. CDR3 length: 18 residues. Germline V lookup: CDR1 MGHRA, CDR2 YSYEKL. V shed 6 bases and J 0 bases; nucleotides not matched to a gene: 14. The DNA of the CDR3 is TGCGCCAGCAGTTTCTCCCCTACACTAGCGGCTAGCACAGATACGCAGTATTTT. Its protein product is CASSFSPTLAASTDTQYF.